This T cell receptor beta chain came from a study of blood T cell repertoires in COVID-19. Study context: Whether acute or convalescent, the COVID-19 samples came from the United States, Italy and Spain. The analysed material was cDNA or gDNA that came from T cells, B-cell-depleted T cells, or PBMCs.

Study processing details: Amplifying reference gene primers gave estimates of nucleated cell counts. Some clones are missing from TCRdb's copy, which holds only in-frame ones; the method was immunoSEQ multiplex PCR. That table is the source of V, J and clone size, and D and trimming were worked out from the DNA. The repertoire holds fewer than 65,000 clones, around 87% seen once, with over 9% in the top ten. Germline V gene data show CDR1 as ENHRY and CDR2 as SYGVKD. With V trimmed by 10 bases and J by 3 bases, 10 bases remained unmatched. This CDR3 comprises 16 residues. V gene TRBV10-3 combines with J gene TRBJ2-3; 13 positions agree with TRBD2. This receptor was obtained from a human donor with acute or convalescent COVID-19. The donor label of this sample is uncertain. Sequences were obtained from peripheral blood. The chain's CDR3 is CATRTSGGIPTDTQYF. CDR3 coding DNA: TGTGCCACGAGGACTAGCGGGGGTATCCCGACAGATACGCAGTATTTT.